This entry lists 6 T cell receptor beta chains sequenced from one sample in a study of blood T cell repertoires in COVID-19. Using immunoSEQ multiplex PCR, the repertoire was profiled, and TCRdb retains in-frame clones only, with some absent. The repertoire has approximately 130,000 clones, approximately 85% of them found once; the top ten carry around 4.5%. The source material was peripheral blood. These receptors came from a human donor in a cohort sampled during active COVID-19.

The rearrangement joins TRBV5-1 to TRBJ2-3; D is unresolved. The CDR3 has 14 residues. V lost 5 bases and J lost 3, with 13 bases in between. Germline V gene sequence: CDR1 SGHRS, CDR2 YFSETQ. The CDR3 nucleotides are TGCGCCAGCAGTAGAGATTCAGGAACAGATACGCAGTATTTT. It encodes CASSRDSGTDTQYF.

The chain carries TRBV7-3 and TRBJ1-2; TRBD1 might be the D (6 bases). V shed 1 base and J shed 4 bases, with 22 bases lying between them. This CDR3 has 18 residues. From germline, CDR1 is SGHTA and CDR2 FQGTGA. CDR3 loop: CASSLIADLGTGSYGYTF. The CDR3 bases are TGTGCCAGCAGCTTAATAGCCGATCTTGGAACAGGGAGCTATGGCTACACCTTC.

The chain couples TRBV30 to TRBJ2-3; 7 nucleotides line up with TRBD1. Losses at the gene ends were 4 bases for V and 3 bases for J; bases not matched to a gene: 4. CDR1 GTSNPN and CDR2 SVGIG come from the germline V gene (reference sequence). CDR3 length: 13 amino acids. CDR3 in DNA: TGTGCCTGGACAGGGGGATCGACAGATACGCAGTATTTT. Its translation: CAWTGGSTDTQYF. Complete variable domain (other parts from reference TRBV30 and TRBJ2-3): SQTIHQWPATLVQPVGSPLSLECTVEGTSNPNLYWYRQAAGRGLQLLFYSVGIGQISSEVPQNLSASRPQDRQFILSSKKLLLSDSGFYLCAWTGGSTDTQYFGPGTRLTVL.

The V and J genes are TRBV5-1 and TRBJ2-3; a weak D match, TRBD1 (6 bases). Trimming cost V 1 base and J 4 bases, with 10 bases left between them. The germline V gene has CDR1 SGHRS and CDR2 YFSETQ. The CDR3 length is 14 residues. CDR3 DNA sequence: TGCGCCAGCAGCTTGACAGGGATCCCAGATACGCAGTATTTT. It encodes CASSLTGIPDTQYF.

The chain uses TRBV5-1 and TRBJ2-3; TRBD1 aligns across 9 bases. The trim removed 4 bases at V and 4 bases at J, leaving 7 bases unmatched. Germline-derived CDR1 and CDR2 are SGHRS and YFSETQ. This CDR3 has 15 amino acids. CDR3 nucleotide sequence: TGCGCCAGCAGCCTACAGGGGGCAGGATCAGATACGCAGTATTTT. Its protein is CASSLQGAGSDTQYF.

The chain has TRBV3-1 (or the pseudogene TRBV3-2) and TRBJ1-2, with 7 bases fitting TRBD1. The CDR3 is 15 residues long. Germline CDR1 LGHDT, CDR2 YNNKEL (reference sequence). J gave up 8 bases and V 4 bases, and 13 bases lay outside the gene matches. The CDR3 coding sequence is TGTGCCAGCAGCCTACAGGGGACGAGGAGGGAAGGCTACACCTTC. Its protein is CASSLQGTRREGYTF.